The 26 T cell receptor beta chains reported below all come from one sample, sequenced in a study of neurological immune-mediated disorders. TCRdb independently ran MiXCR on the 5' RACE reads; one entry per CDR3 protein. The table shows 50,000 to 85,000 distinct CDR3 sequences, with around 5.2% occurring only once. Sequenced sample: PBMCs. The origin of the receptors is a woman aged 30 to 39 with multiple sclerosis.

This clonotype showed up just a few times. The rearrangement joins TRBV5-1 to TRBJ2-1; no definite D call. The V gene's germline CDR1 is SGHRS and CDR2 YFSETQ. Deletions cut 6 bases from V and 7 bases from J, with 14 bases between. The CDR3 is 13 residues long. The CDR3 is CASTGLRINEQFF. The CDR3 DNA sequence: TGCGCCAGCACTGGTCTGCGTATAAATGAGCAGTTCTTC.

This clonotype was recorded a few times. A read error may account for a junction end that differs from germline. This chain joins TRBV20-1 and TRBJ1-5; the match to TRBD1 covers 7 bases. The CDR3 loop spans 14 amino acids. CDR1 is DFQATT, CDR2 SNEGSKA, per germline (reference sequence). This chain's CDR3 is CSARDRNSNQPQNF. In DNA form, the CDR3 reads TGCAGTGCTAGGGACAGGAATAGCAATCAGCCCCAGAATTTT.

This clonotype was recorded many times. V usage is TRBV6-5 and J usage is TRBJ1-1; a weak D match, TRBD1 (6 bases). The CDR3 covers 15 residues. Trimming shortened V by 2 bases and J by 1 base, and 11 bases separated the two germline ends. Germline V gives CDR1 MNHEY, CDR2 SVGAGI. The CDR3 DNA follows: TGTGCCAGCAGTTACGGGGGGGCCGAGAACACTGAAGCTTTCTTT. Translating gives CASSYGGAENTEAFF.

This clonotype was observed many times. The CDR3 loop is CASSYGDRGSYEQYF. CDR3 sequence (DNA): TGCGCCAGCAGCTACGGAGACAGGGGATCCTACGAGCAGTACTTC. The V and J genes are TRBV5-1 and TRBJ2-7, with TRBD1 matching 8 bases. CDR1 is SGHRS and CDR2 is YFSETQ in the germline V gene. The junction had 6 bases not matched to a gene; V was cut back by 3 bases and J by 1 base. This CDR3 has 15 amino acids.

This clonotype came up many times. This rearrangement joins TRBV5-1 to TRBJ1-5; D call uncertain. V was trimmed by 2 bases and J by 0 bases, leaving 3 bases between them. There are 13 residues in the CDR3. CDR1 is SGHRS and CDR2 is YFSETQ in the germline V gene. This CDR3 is CASSFTSNQPQHF. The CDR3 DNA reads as TGCGCCAGCAGCTTTACTAGCAATCAGCCCCAGCATTTT.

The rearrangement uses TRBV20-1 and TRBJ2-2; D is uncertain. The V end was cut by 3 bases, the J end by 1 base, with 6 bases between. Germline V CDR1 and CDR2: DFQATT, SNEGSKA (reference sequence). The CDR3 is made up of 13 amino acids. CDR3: CSARDMNTGELFF. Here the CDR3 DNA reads TGCAGTGCTAGGGATATGAACACCGGGGAGCTGTTTTTT.

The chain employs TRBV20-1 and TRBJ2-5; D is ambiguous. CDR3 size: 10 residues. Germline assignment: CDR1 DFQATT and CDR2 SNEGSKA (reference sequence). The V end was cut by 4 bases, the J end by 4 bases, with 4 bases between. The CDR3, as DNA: TGCAGTGCTATGCGAGAGACCCAGTACTTC. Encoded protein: CSAMRETQYF.

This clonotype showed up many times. The CDR3 DNA reads TGTGCCAGCAGCGTAACAGGGGCTGGGGCCAACGTCCTGACTTTC. Encoded protein: CASSVTGAGANVLTF. J is TRBJ2-6 and V is TRBV11-2; TRBD1 matches at 7 bases. V shed 5 bases, J shed 2 bases, and the junction held 3 bases outside the gene matches. The CDR3 has 15 amino acids. CDR1 is SGHAT, CDR2 FQNNGV, per germline.

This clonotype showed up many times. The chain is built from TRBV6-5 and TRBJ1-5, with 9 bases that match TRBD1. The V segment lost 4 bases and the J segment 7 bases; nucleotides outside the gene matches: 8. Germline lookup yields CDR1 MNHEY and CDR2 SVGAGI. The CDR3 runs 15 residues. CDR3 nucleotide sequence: TGTGCCAGCAGTTTCTCACAGGGGGCTGGCCAGCCCCAGCATTTT. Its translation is CASSFSQGAGQPQHF.

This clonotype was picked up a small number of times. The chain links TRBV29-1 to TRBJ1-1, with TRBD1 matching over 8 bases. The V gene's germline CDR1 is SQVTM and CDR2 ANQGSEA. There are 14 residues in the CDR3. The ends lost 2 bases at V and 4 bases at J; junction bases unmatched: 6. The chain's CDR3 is CSVEPGQVGTEAFF. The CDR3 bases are TGCAGCGTTGAACCGGGACAGGTGGGCACTGAAGCTTTCTTT.

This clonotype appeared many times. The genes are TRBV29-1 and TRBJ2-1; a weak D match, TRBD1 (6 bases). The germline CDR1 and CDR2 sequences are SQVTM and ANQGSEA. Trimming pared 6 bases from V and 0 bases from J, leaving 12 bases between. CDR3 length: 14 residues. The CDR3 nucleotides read TGCAGCGTGGGGGCCCAGGTCTCCTACAATGAGCAGTTCTTC. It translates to CSVGAQVSYNEQFF.

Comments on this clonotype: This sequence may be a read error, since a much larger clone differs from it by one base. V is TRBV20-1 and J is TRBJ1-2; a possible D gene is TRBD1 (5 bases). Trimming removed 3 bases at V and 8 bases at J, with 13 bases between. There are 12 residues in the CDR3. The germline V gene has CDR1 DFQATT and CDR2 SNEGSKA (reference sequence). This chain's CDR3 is CSASGTAQGYTF. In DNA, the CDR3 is TGCAGTGCTAGCGGGACGGCGCAAGGCTACACCTTC.

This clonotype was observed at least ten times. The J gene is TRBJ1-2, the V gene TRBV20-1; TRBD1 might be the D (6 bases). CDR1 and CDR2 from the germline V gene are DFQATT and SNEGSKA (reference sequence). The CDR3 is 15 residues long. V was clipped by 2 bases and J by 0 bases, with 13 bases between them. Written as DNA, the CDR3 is TGCAGTGCTAGAATTGGGGGGGGCCCTAACTATGGCTACACCTTC. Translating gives CSARIGGGPNYGYTF.

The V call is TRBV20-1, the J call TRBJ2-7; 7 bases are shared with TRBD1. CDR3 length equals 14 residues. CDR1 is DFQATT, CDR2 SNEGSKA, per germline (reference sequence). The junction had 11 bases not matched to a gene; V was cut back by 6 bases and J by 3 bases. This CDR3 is CSALTGADLYEQYF. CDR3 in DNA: TGCAGTGCGCTAACAGGGGCCGATCTCTACGAGCAGTACTTC.

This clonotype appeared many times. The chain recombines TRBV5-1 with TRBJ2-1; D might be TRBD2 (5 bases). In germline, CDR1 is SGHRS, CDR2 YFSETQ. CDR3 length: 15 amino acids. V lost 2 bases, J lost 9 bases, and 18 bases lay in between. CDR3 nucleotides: TGCGCCAGCAGCTTTAGCGCCGGTTTGGGCGGTGAGCAGTTCTTC. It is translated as CASSFSAGLGGEQFF.

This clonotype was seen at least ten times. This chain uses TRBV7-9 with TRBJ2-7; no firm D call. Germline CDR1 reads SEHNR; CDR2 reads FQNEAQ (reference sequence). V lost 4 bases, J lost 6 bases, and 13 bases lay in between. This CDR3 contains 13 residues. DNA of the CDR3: TGTGCCAGCAGCTCTCTTGACGGCAGCGAGCAGTACTTC. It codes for CASSSLDGSEQYF.

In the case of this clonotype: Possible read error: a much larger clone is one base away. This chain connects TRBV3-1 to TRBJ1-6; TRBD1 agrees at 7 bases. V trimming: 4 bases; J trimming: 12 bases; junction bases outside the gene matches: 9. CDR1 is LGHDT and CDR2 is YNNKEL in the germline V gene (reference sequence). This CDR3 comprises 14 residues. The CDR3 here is CASSRGKGAQPLHF. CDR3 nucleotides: TGTGCCAGCAGCCGGGGAAAGGGGGCCCAACCCCTCCACTTT.

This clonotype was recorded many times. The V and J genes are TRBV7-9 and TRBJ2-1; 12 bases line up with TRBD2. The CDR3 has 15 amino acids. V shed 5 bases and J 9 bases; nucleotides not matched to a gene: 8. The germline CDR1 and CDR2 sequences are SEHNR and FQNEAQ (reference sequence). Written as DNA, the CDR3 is TGTGCCAGCAGCGCAGCTAGCGGGGGGGCCCTTGAGCAGTTCTTC. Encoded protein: CASSAASGGALEQFF.

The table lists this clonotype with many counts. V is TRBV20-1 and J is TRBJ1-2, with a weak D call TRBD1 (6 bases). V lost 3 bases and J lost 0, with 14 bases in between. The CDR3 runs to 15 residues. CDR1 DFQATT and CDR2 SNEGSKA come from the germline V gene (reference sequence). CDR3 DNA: TGCAGTGCTAGCAACAGGGTGGGGGCTAACTATGGCTACACCTTC. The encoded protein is CSASNRVGANYGYTF.

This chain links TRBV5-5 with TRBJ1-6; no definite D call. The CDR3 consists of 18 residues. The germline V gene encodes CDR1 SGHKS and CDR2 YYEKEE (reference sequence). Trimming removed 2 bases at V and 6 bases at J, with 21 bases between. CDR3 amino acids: CASSFFPVGGPVNSPLHF. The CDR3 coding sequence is TGTGCCAGCAGCTTTTTTCCGGTGGGCGGACCGGTTAATTCACCCCTCCACTTT.

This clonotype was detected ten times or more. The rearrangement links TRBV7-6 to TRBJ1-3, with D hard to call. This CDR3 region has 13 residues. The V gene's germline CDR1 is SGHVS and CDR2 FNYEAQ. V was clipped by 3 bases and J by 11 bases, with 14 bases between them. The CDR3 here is CASSFNILSAIYF. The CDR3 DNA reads TGTGCCAGCAGCTTCAACATCCTCTCCGCCATATATTTT.

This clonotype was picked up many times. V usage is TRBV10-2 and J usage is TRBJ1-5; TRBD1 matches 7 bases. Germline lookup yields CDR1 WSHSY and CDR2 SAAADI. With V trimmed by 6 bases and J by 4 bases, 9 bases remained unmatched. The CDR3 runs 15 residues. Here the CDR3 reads CASRITGEGNQPQHF. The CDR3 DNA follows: TGCGCCAGCAGAATTACAGGGGAGGGAAATCAGCCCCAGCATTTT.

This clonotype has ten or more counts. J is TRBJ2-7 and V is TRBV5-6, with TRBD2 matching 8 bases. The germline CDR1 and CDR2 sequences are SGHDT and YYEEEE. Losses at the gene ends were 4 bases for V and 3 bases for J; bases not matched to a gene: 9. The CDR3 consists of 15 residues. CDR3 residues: CASSGKGLVSYEQYF. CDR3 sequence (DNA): TGTGCCAGCAGCGGTAAGGGACTAGTGAGCTACGAGCAGTACTTC.

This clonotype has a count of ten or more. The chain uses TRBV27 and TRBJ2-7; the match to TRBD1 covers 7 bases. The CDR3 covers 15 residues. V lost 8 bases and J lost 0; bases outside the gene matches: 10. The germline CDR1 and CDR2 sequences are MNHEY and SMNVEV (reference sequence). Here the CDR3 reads CASGDRDSDSYEQYF. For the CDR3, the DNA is TGTGCCAGCGGTGACCGGGACAGCGACTCCTACGAGCAGTACTTC.

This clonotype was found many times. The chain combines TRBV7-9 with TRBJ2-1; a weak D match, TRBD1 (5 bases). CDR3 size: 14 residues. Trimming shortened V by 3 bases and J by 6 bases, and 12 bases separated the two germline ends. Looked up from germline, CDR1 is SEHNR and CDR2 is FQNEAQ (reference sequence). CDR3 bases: TGTGCCAGCAGCTTCCCCGACAGAGTCAATGAGCAGTTCTTC. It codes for CASSFPDRVNEQFF. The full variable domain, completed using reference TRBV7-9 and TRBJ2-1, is DTGVSQNPRHKITKRGQNVTFRCDPISEHNRLYWYRQTLGQGPEFLTYFQNEAQLEKSRLLSDRFSAERPKGSFSTLEIQRTEQGDSAMYLCASSFPDRVNEQFFGPGTRLTVL.

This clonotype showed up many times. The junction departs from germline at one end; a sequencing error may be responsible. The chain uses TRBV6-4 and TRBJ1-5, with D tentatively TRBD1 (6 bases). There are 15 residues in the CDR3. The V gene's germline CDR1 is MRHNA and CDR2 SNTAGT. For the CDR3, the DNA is TGTGCCAACTCGACAGGTTCCAGGTGCAATCAGCCCCAGAATTTT. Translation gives CANSTGSRCNQPQNF.